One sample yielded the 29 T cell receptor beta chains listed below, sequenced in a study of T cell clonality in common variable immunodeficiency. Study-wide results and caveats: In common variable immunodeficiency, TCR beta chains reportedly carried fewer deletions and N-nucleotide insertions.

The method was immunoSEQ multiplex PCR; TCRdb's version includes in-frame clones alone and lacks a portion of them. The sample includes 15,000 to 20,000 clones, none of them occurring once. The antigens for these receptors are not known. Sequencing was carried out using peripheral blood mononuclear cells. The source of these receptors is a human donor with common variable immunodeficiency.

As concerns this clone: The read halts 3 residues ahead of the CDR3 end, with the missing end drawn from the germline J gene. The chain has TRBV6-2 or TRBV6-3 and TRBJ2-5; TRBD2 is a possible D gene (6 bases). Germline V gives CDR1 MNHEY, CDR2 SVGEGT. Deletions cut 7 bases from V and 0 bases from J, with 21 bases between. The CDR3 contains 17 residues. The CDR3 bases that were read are TGTGCCAGCACCGGAGGGGATACGTGGGAGGACCAAGAGACC. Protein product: CASTGGDTWEDQET. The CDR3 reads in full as CASTGGDTWEDQETQYF.

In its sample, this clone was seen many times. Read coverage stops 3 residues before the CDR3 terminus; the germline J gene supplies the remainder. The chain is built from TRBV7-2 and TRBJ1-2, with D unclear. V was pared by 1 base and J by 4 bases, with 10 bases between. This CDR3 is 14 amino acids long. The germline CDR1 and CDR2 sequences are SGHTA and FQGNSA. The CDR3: CASSLVSQGYGYTF. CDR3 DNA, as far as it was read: TGTGCCAGCAGCTTAGTGTCACAAGGCTATGGC.

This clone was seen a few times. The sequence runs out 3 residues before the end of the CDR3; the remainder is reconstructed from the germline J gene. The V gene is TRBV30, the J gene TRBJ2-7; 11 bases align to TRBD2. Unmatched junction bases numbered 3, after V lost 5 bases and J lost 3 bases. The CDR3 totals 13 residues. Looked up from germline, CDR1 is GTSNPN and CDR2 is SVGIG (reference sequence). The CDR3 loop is CAWATSGVYEQYF. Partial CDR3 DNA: TGTGCCTGGGCGACTAGCGGGGTCTACGAG.

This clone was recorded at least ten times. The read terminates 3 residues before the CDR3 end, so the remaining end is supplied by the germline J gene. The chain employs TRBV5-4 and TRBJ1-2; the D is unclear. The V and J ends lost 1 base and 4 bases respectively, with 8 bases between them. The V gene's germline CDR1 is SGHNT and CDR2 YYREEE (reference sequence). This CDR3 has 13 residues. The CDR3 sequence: CASSLTMAYGYTF. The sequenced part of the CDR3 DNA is TGTGCCAGCAGCTTGACGATGGCCTATGGC.

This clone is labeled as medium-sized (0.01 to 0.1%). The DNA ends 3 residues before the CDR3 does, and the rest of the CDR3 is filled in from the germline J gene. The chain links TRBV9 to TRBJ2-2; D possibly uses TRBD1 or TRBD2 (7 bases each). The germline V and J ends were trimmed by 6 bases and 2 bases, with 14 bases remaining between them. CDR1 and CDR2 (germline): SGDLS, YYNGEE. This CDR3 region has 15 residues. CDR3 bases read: TGTGCCAGCAAGGGAGGGGGCAGCAACACCGGGGAG. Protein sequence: CASKGGGSNTGE. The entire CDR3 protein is CASKGGGSNTGELFF. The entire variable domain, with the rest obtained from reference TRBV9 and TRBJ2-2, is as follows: DSGVTQTPKHLITATGQRVTLRCSPRSGDLSVYWYQQSLDQGLQFLIQYYNGEERAKGNILERFSAQQFPDLHSELNLSSLELGDSALYFCASKGGGSNTGELFFGEGSRLTVL.

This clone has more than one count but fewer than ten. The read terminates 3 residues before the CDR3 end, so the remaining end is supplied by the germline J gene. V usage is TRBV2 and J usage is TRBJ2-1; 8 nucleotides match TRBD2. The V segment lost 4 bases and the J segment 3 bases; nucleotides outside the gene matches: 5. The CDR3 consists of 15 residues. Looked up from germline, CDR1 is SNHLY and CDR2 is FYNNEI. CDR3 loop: CASSVERGSYNEQFF. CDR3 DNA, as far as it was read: TGTGCCAGCAGTGTAGAGCGGGGGAGCTACAATGAG.

CDR3 DNA, as far as it was read: TGTGCCAGTAGTCTGGACAGGGGAGGCACAGATACG. Translated: CASSLDRGGTDT. The CDR3 as a whole reads CASSLDRGGTDTQYF. The rearrangement uses TRBV19 and TRBJ2-3, with TRBD1 matching 9 bases. The read finishes 3 residues shy of the CDR3 end, and the germline J gene is used to complete it. The CDR3 spans 15 residues. The germline CDR1 and CDR2 sequences are LNHDA and SQIVND (reference sequence). V dropped 5 bases and J dropped 1; count of bases not matched to a gene: 4.

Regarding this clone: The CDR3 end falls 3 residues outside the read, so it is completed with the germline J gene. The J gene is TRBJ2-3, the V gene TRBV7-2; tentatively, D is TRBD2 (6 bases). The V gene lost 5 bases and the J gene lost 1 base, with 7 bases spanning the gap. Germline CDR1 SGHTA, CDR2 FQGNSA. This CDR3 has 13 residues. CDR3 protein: CASSPSGTDTQYF. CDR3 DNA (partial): TGTGCCAGCAGCCCTAGCGGCACAGATACG. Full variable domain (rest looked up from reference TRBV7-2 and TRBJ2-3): GAGVSQSPSNKVTEKGKDVELRCDPISGHTALYWYRQSLGQGLEFLIYFQGNSAPDKSGLPSDRFSAERTGGSVSTLTIQRTQQEDSAVYLCASSPSGTDTQYFGPGTRLTVL.

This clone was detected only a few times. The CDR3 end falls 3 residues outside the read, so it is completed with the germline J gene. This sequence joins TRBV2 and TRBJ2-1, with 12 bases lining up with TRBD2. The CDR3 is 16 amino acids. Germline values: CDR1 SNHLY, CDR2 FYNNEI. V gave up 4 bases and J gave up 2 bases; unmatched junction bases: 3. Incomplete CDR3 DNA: TGTGCCAGCAGTGCTAGCGGGGGGGCCCCCTACAATGAG. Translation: CASSASGGAPYNE. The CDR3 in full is CASSASGGAPYNEQFF.

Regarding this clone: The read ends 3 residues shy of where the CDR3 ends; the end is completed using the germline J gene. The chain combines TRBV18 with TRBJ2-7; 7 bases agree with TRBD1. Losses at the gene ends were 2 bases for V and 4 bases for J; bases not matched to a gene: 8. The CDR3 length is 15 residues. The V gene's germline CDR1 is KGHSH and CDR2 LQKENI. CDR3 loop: CASSPEQGVSYEQYF. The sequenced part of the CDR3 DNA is TGTGCCAGCTCACCAGAGCAGGGGGTCTCGTACGAG.

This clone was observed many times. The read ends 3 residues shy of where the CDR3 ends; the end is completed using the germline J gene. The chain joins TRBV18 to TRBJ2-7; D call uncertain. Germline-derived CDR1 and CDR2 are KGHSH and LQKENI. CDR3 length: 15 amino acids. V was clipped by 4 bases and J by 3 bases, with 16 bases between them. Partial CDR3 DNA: TGTGCCAGCTCACAGGTTGCACGAACCAACTACGAG. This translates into CASSQVARTNYE. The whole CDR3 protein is CASSQVARTNYEQYF.

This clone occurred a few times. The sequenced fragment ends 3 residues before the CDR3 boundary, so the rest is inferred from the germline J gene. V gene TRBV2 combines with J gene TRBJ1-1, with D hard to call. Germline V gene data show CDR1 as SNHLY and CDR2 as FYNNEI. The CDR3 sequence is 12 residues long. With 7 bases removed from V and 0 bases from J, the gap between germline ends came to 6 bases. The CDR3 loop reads CASKGLNTEAFF. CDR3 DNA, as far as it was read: TGTGCCAGCAAAGGGCTGAACACTGAA.

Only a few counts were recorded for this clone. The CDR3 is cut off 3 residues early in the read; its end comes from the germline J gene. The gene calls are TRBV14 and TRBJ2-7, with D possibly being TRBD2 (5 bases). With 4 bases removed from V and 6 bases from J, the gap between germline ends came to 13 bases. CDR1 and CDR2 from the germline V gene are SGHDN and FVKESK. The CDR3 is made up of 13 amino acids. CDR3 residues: CASSLWPRGEQYF. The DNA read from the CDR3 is TGTGCCAGCAGCCTGTGGCCCCGGGGCGAG.

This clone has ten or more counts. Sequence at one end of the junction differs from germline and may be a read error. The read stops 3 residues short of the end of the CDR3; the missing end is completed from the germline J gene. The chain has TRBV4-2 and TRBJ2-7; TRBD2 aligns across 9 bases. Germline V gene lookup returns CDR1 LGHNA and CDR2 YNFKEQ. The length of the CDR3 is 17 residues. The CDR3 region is CASSQDRGLAGNYEQYF. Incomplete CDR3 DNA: TGCGCCAGCAGCCAAGATAGAGGGCTAGCGGGAAACTACGAG.

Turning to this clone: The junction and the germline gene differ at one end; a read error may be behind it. The CDR3 loop is CSSSSQGAYEQYF. The sequenced CDR3 bases are TGTTCCAGCAGCTCACAGGGGGCCTACGAG. V and J are TRBV7-9 and TRBJ2-7, with TRBD1 matching 8 bases. The read ends 3 residues shy of where the CDR3 ends; the end is completed using the germline J gene. This CDR3 spans 13 amino acids. CDR1 and CDR2 from the germline V gene are SEHNR and FQNEAQ (reference sequence).

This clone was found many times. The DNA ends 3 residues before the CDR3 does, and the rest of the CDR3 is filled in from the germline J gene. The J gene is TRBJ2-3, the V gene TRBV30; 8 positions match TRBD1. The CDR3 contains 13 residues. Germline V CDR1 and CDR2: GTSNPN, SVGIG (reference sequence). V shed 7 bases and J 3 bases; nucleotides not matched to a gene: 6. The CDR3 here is CAFDRGRTDTQYF. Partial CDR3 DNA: TGTGCCTTCGACAGGGGACGTACAGATACG.

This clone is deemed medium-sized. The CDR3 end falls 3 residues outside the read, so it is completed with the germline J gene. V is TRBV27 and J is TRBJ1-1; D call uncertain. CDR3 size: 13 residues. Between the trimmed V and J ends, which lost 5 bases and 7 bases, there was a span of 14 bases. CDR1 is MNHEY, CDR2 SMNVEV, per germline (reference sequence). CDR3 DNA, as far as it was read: TGTGCCAGCAGTCCGAATGTCGGCGGTGAA. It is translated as CASSPNVGGE. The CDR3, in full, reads CASSPNVGGEAFF.

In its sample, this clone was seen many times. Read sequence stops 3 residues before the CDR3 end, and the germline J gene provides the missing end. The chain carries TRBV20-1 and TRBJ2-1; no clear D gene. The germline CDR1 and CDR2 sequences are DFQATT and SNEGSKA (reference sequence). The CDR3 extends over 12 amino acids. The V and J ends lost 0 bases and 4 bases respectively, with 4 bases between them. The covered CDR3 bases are TGCAGTGCTAGAGAACATTACAATGAG. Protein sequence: CSAREHYNE. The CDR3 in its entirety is CSAREHYNEQFF.

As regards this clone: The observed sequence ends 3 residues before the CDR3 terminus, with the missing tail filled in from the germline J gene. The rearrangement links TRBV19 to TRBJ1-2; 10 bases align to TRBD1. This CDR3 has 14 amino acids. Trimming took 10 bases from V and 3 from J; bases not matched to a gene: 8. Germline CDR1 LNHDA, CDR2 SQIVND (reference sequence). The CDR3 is CATRGTGDYYGYTF. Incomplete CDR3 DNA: TGTGCCACCCGAGGGACAGGGGATTACTATGGC.

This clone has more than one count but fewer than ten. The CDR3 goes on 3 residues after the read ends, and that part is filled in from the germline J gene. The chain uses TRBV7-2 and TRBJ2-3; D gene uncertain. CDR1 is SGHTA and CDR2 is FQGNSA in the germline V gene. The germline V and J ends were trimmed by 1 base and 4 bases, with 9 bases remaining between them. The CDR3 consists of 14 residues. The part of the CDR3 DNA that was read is TGTGCCAGCAGCTTAGGACTGTTTGCAGATACG. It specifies CASSLGLFADT. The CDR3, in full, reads CASSLGLFADTQYF.

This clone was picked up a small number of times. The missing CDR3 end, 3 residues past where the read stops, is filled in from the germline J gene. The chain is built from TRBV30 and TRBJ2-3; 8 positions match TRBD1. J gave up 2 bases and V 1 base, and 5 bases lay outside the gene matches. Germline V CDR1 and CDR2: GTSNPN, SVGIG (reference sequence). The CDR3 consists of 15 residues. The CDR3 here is CAWSDGQGPTDTQYF. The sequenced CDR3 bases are TGTGCCTGGAGTGATGGACAGGGCCCCACAGATACG.

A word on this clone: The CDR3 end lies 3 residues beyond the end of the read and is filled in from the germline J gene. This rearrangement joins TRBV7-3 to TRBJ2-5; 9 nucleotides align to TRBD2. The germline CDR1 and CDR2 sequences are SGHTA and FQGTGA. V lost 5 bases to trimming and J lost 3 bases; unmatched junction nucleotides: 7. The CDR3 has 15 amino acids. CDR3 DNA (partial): TGTGCCAGCAGCACAGCGGGGGGCGATAAAGAGACC. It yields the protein CASSTAGGDKET. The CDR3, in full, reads CASSTAGGDKETQYF.

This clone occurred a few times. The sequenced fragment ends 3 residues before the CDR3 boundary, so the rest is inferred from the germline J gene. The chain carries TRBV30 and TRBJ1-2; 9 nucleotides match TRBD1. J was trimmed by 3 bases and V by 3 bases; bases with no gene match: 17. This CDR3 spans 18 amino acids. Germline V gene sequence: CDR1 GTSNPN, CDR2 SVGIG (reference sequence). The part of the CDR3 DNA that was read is TGTGCCTGGAGGCCCTATGAGTGGGACAGGGACCTCGACTATGGC. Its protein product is CAWRPYEWDRDLDYG. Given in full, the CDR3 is CAWRPYEWDRDLDYGYTF.

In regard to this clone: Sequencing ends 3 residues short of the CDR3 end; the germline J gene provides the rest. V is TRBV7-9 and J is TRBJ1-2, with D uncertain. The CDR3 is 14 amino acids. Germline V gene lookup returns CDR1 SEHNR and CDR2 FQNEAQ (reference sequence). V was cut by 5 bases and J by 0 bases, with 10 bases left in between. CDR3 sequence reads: CASSQTGANYGYTF. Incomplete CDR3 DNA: TGTGCCAGCAGCCAGACGGGTGCTAACTATGGC.

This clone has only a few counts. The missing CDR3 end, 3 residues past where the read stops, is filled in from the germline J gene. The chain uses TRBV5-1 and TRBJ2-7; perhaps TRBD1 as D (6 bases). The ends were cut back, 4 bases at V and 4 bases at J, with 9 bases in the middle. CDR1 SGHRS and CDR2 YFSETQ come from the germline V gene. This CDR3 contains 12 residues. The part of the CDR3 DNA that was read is TGCGCCAGCAGCGCAGGGGAGTACGAG. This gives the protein CASSAGEYE. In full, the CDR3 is CASSAGEYEQYF.

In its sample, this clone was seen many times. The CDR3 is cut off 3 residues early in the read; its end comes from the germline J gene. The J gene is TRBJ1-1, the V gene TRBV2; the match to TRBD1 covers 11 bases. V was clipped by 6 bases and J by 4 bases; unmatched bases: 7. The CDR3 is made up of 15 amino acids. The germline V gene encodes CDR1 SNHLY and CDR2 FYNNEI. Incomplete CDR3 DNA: TGTGCCAGCAGGAGGACAGGGGGCGAAATCACTGAA. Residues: CASRRTGGEITE. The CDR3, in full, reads CASRRTGGEITEAFF.

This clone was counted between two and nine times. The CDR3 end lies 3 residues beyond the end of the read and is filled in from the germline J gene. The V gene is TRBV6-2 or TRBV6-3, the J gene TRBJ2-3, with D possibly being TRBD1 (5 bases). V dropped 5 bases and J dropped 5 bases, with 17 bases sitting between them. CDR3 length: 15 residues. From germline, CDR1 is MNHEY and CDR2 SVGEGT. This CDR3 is CASSGAIARGDTQYF. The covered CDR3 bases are TGTGCCAGCAGTGGGGCCATTGCCCGTGGAGATACG.

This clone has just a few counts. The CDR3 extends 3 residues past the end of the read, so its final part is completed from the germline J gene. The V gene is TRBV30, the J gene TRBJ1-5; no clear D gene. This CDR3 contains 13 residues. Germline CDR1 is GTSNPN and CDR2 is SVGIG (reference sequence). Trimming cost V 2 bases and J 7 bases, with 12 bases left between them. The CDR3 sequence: CAWSKQENQPQHF. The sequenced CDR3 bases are TGTGCCTGGAGTAAGCAGGAAAACCAGCCC.

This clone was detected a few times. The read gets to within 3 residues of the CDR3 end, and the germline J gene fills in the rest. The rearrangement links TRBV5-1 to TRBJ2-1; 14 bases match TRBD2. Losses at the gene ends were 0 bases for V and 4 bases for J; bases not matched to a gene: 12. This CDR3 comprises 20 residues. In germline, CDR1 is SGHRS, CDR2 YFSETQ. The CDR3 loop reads CASSLGVTSGRAFVYNEQFF. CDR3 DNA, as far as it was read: TGCGCCAGCAGCTTGGGGGTGACTAGCGGGAGGGCCTTTGTATACAATGAG.